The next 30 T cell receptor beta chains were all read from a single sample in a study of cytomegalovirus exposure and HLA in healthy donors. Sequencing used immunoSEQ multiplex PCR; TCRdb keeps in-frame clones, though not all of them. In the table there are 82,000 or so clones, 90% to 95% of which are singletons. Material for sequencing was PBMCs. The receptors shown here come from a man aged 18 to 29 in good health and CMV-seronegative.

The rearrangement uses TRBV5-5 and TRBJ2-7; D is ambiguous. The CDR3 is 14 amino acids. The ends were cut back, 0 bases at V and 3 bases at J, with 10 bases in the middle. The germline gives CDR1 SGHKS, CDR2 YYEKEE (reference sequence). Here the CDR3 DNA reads TGTGCCAGCAGCTTGGCCTCTGGGCACTACGAGCAGTACTTC. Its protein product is CASSLASGHYEQYF.

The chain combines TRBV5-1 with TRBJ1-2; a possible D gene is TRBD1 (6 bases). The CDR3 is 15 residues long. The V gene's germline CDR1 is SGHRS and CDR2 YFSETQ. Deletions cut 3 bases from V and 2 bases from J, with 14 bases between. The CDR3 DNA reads TGCGCCAGCAGCTCTCGACGGGGGGCAAACTATGGCTACACCTTC. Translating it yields CASSSRRGANYGYTF.

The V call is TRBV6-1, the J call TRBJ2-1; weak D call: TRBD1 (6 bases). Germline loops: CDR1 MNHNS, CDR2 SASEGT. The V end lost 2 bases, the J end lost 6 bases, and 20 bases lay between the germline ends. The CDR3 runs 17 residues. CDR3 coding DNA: TGTGCCAGCAGTGAACCGCCGGCAGGGGTTACCGCCAATGAGCAGTTCTTC. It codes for CASSEPPAGVTANEQFF.

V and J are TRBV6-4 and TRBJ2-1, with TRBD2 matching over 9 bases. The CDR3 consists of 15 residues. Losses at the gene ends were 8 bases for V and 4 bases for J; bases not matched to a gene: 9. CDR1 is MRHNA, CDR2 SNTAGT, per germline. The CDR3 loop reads CASSEELAGYNEQFF. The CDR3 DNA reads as TGTGCCAGCTCCGAGGAGCTAGCGGGGTACAATGAGCAGTTCTTC.

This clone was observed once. The CDR3 nucleotides read TGTGCTAGTGGTTTGAGGGGGTGGGATGGCTACACCTTC. This gives the protein CASGLRGWDGYTF. The genes are TRBV12-5 and TRBJ1-2, with D perhaps TRBD1 (6 bases). This CDR3 spans 13 amino acids. The germline CDR1 and CDR2 sequences are LGHNT and FRNRAP. V was pared by 2 bases and J by 6 bases, with 10 bases between.

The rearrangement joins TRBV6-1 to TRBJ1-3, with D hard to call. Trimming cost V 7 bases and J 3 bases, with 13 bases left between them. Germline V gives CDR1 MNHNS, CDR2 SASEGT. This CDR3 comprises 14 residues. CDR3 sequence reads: CASIPVAFGNTIYF. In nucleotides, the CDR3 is TGTGCCAGCATCCCCGTGGCATTTGGAAACACCATATATTTT.

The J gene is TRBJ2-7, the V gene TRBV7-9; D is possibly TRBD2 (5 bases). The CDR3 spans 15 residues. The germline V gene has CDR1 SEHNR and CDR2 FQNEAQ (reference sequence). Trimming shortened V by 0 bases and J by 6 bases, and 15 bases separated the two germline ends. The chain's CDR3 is CASSLAMAGAREQYF. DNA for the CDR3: TGTGCCAGCAGCTTAGCTATGGCGGGTGCCCGCGAGCAGTACTTC.

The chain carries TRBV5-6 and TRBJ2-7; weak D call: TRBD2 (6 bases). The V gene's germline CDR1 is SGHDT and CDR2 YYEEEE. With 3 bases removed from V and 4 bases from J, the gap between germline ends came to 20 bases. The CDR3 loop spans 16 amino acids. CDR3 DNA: TGTGCCAGCAGCTGGCTCCGGCGGGACGGGACGTACGAGCAGTACTTC. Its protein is CASSWLRRDGTYEQYF.

CDR3 DNA sequence: TGCGCCAGCAGCTTGCCGGGGTCGAACACTGAAGCTTTCTTT. Translated: CASSLPGSNTEAFF. The rearrangement joins TRBV5-1 to TRBJ1-1; no clear D. Trimming pared 1 base from V and 1 base from J, leaving 8 bases between. Looked up from germline, CDR1 is SGHRS and CDR2 is YFSETQ. The CDR3 sequence is 14 residues long. Using reference TRBV5-1 and TRBJ1-1 for the parts outside the CDR3, the full variable domain is KAGVTQTPRYLIKTRGQQVTLSCSPISGHRSVSWYQQTPGQGLQFLFEYFSETQRNKGNFPGRFSGRQFSNSRSEMNVSTLELGDSALYLCASSLPGSNTEAFFGQGTRLTVV.

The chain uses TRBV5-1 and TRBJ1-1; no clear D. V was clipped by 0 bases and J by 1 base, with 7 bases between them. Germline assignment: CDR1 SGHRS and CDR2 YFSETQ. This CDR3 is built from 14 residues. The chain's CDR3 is CASSLEARNTEAFF. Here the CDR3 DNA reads TGCGCCAGCAGCTTGGAAGCACGGAACACTGAAGCTTTCTTT.

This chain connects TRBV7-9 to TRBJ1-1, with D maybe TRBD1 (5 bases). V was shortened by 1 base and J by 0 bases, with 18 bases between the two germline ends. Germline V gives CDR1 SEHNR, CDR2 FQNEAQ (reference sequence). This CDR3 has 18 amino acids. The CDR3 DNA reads TGTGCCAGCAGCTTAGTTACCCCTCGTAAAGGGGTGAACACTGAAGCTTTCTTT. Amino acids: CASSLVTPRKGVNTEAFF.

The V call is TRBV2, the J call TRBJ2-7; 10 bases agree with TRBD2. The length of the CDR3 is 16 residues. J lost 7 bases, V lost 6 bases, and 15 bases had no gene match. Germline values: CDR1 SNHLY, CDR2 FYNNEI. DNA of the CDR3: TGTGCCAGCAGCCCGAGACATAGCGGGGGGCGTAGGGAGCAGTACTTC. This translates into CASSPRHSGGRREQYF.

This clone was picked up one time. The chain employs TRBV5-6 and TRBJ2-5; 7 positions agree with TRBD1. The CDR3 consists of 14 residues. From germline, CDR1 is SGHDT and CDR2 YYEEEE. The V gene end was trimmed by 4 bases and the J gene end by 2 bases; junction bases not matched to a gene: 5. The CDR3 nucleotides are TGTGCCAGCAGCGGGGGACAGTCTCAAGAGACCCAGTACTTC. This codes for CASSGGQSQETQYF.

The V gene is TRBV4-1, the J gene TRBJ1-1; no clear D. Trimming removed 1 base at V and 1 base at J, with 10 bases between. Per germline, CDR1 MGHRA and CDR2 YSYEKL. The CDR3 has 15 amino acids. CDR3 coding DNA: TGCGCCAGCAGCCAAGTTGAGAGGTCGAACACTGAAGCTTTCTTT. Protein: CASSQVERSNTEAFF.

The chain's CDR3 is CASSLSVKRGQETQYF. Here the CDR3 DNA reads TGTGCCAGCAGCTTAAGTGTGAAGCGGGGACAAGAGACCCAGTACTTC. The chain joins TRBV7-2 to TRBJ2-5; 7 bases align to TRBD2. Germline CDR1 reads SGHTA; CDR2 reads FQGNSA. V lost 2 bases, J lost 2 bases, and 8 bases stayed unmatched. CDR3 size: 16 residues. Complete variable domain (other parts from reference TRBV7-2 and TRBJ2-5): GAGVSQSPSNKVTEKGKDVELRCDPISGHTALYWYRQSLGQGLEFLIYFQGNSAPDKSGLPSDRFSAERTGGSVSTLTIQRTQQEDSAVYLCASSLSVKRGQETQYFGPGTRLLVL.

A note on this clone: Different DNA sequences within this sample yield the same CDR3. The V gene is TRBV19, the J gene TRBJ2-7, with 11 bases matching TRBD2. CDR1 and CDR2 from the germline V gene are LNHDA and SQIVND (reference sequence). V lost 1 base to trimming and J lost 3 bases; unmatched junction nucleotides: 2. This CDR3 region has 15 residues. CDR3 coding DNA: TGTGCCAGTAGTATAGGACTAGCGGGATACTACGAGCAGTACTTC. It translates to CASSIGLAGYYEQYF. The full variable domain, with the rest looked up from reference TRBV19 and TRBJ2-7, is DGGITQSPKYLFRKEGQNVTLSCEQNLNHDAMYWYRQDPGQGLRLIYYSQIVNDFQKGDIAEGYSVSREKKESFPLTVTSAQKNPTAFYLCASSIGLAGYYEQYFGPGTRLTVT.

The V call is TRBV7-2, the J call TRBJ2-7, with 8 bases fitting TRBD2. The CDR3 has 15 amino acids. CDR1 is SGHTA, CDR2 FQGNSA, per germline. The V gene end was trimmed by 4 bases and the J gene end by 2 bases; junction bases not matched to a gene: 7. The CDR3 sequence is CASSSKRELAYEQYF. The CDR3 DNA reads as TGTGCCAGCAGCTCCAAGCGGGAGTTAGCCTACGAGCAGTACTTC.

Here the CDR3 DNA reads TGTGCCTGGAGGGCTCCCGGACAGGTTAAGAACACCATATATTTT. Amino acids: CAWRAPGQVKNTIYF. The chain uses TRBV30 and TRBJ1-3; 7 nucleotides match TRBD1. The germline V gene has CDR1 GTSNPN and CDR2 SVGIG (reference sequence). V lost 3 bases, J lost 7 bases, and 12 bases stayed unmatched. The CDR3 spans 15 residues.

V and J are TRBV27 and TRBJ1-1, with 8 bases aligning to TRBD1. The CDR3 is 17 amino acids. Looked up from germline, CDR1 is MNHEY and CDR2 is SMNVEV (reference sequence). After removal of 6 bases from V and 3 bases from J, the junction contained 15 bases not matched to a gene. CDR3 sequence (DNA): TGTGCCAGCAGCCCTTACAGGGGGGAGTCGGCTGACACTGAAGCTTTCTTT. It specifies CASSPYRGESADTEAFF.

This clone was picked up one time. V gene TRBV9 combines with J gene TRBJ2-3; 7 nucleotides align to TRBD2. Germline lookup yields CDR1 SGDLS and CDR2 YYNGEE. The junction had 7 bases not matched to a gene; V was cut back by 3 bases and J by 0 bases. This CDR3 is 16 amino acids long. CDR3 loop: CASSASGTTSTDTQYF. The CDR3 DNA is TGTGCCAGCAGCGCCTCCGGGACTACGAGCACAGATACGCAGTATTTT. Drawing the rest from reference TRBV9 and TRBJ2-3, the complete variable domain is DSGVTQTPKHLITATGQRVTLRCSPRSGDLSVYWYQQSLDQGLQFLIQYYNGEERAKGNILERFSAQQFPDLHSELNLSSLELGDSALYFCASSASGTTSTDTQYFGPGTRLTVL.

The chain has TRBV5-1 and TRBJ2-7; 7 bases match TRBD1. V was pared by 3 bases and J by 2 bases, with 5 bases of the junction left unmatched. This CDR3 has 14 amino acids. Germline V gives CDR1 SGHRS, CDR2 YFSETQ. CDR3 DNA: TGCGCCAGCAGCTACACCGGGACAGCCTACGAGCAGTACTTC. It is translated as CASSYTGTAYEQYF.

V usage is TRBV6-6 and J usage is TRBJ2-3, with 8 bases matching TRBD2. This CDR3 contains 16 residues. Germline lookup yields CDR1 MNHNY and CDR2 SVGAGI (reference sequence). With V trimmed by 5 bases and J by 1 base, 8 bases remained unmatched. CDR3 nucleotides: TGTGCCAGCAGTAATCGGGAGGGGCGTGGCACAGATACGCAGTATTTT. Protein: CASSNREGRGTDTQYF.

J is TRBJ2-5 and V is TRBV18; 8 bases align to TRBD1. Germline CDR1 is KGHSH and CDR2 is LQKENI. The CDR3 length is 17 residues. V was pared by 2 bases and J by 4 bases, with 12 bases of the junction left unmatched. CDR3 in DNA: TGTGCCAGCTCACCATCTATTCTCAGGGGGCCAGGAGAGACCCAGTACTTC. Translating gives CASSPSILRGPGETQYF. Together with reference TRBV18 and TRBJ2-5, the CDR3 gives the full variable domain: NAGVMQNPRHLVRRRGQEARLRCSPMKGHSHVYWYRQLPEEGLKFMVYLQKENIIDESGMPKERFSAEFPKEGPSILRIQQVVRGDSAAYFCASSPSILRGPGETQYFGPGTRLLVL.

Here the CDR3 reads CASSTGESTDTQYF. CDR3 nucleotides: TGCGCCAGCAGCACGGGGGAGAGCACAGATACGCAGTATTTT. The chain uses TRBV4-3 and TRBJ2-3; weak D call: TRBD2 (6 bases). CDR1 is LGHNA and CDR2 is YSLEER in the germline V gene. V lost 5 bases, J lost 0 bases, and 9 bases lay in between. The CDR3 has 14 amino acids.

CDR3 loop: CSVRTSGGLQETQYF. In DNA, the CDR3 is TGCAGCGTCAGGACTAGCGGGGGCCTCCAAGAGACCCAGTACTTC. V gene TRBV29-1 combines with J gene TRBJ2-5; TRBD2 matches 13 bases. Germline loops: CDR1 SQVTM, CDR2 ANQGSEA. Trimming took 6 bases from V and 1 from J; bases not matched to a gene: 5. The CDR3 totals 15 residues.

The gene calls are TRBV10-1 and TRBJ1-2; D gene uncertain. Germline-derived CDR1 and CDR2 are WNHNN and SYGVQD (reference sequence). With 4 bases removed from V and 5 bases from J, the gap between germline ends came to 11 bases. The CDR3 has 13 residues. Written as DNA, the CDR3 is TGCGCCAGCAGTGGCGGGTGGGGATATGGCTACACCTTC. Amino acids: CASSGGWGYGYTF.

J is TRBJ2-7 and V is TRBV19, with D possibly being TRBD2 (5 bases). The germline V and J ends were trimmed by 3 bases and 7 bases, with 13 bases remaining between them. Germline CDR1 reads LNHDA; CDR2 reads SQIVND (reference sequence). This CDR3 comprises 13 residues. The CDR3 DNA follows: TGTGCCAGTAGTATCTCGGGATATAAGGAGCAGTACTTC. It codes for CASSISGYKEQYF.

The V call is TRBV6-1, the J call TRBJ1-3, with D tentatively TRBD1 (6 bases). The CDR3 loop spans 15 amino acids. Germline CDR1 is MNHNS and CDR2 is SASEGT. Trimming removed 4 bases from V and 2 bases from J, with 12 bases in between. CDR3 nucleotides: TGTGCCAGCAGTGGCCCAGGGGTCCCTGGAAACACCATATATTTT. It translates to CASSGPGVPGNTIYF.

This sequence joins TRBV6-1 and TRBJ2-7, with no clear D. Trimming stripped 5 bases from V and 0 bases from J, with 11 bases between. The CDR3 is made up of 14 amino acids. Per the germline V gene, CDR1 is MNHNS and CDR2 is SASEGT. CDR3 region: CASSYDTLSYEQYF. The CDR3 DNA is TGTGCCAGCAGTTATGACACACTCTCCTACGAGCAGTACTTC.

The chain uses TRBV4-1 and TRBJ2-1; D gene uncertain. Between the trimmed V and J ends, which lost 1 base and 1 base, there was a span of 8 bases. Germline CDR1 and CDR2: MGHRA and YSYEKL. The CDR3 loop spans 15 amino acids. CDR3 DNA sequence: TGCGCCAGCAGCCAAGCGACTCCTTCCTACAATGAGCAGTTCTTC. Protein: CASSQATPSYNEQFF.